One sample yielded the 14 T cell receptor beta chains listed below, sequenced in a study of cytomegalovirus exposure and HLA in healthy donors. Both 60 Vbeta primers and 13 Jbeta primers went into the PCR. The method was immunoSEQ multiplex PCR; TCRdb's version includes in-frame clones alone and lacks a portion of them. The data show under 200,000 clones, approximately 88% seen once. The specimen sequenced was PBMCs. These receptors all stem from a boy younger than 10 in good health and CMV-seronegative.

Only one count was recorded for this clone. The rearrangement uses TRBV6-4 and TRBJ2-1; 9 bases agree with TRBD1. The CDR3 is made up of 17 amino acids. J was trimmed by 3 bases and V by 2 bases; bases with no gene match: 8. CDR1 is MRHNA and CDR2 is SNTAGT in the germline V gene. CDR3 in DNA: TGTGCCAGCAGTGACGGGGTGGGGACAGGGAACTACAATGAGCAGTTCTTC. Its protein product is CASSDGVGTGNYNEQFF.

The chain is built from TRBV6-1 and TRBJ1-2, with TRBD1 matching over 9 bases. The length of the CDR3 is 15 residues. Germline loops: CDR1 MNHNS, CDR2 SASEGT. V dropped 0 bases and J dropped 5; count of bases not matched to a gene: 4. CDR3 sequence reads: CASSEAGTGHYGYTF. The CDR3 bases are TGTGCCAGCAGTGAAGCCGGGACAGGGCATTATGGCTACACCTTC.

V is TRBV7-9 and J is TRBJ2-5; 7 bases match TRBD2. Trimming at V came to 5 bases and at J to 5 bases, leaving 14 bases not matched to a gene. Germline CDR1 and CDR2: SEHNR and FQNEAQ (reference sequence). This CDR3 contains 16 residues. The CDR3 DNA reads TGTGCCAGCAGCCCGCGACTCAGCGGGGAGGGGGAGACCCAGTACTTC. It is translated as CASSPRLSGEGETQYF. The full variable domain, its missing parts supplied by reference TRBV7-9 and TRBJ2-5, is DTGVSQNPRHKITKRGQNVTFRCDPISEHNRLYWYRQTLGQGPEFLTYFQNEAQLEKSRLLSDRFSAERPKGSFSTLEIQRTEQGDSAMYLCASSPRLSGEGETQYFGPGTRLLVL.

The CDR3 DNA is TGTGCCAGCAGTGACTCGACAGGGGGCTACAATGAGCAGTTCTTC. Translation: CASSDSTGGYNEQFF. The rearrangement joins TRBV6-4 to TRBJ2-1, with TRBD1 identical over 9 bases. The CDR3 loop spans 15 amino acids. Trimming cost V 0 bases and J 3 bases; bases outside gene matches: 0. Germline lookup yields CDR1 MRHNA and CDR2 SNTAGT.

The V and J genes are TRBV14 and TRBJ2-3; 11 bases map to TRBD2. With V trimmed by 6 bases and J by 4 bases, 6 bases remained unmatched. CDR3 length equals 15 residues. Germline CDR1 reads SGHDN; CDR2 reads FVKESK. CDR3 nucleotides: TGTGCCAGCAGGGCAGGACTAGCGGGCCCAGATACGCAGTATTTT. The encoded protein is CASRAGLAGPDTQYF.

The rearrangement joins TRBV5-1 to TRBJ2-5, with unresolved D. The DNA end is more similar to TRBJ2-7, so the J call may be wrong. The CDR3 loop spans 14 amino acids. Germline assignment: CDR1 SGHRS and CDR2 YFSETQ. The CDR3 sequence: CASSFATPSYEQYF. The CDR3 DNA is TGCGCCAGCAGCTTCGCAACCCCCTCCTACGAGCAGTACTTC.

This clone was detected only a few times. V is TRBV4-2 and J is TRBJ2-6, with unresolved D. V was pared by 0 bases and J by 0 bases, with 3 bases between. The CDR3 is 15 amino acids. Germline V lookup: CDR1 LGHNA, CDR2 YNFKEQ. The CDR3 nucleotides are TGTGCCAGCAGCCAAGATAGCTCTGGGGCCAACGTCCTGACTTTC. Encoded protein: CASSQDSSGANVLTF.

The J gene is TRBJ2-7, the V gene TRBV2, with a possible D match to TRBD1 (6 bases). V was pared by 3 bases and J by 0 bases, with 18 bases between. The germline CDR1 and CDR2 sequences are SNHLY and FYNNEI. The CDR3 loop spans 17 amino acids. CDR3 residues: CASSDFSGDIPSYEQYF. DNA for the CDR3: TGTGCCAGCAGTGATTTCTCAGGGGACATTCCCTCCTACGAGCAGTACTTC.

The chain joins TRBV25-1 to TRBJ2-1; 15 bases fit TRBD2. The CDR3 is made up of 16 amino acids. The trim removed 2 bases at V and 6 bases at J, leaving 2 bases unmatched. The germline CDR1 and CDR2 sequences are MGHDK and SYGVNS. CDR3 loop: CASSEMGLAGGNEQFF. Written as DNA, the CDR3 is TGTGCCAGCAGTGAAATGGGACTAGCGGGAGGCAATGAGCAGTTCTTC. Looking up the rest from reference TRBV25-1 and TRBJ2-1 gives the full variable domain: EADIYQTPRYLVIGTGKKITLECSQTMGHDKMYWYQQDPGMELHLIHYSYGVNSTEKGDLSSESTVSRIRTEHFPLTLESARPSHTSQYLCASSEMGLAGGNEQFFGPGTRLTVL.

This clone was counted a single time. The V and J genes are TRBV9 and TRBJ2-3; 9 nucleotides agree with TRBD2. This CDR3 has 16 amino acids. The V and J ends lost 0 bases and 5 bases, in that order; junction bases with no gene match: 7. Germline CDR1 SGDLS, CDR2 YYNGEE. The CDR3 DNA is TGTGCCAGCAGCGTAGACCTAAGCGGGAGGAGAGATACGCAGTATTTT. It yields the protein CASSVDLSGRRDTQYF. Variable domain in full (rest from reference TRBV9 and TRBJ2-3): DSGVTQTPKHLITATGQRVTLRCSPRSGDLSVYWYQQSLDQGLQFLIQYYNGEERAKGNILERFSAQQFPDLHSELNLSSLELGDSALYFCASSVDLSGRRDTQYFGPGTRLTVL.

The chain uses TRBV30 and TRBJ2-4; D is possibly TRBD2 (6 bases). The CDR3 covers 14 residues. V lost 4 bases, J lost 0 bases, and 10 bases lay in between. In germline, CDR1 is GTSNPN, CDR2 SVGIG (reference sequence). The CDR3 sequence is CAWTAGIAKNIQYF. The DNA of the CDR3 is TGTGCCTGGACTGCGGGGATAGCCAAAAACATTCAGTACTTC.

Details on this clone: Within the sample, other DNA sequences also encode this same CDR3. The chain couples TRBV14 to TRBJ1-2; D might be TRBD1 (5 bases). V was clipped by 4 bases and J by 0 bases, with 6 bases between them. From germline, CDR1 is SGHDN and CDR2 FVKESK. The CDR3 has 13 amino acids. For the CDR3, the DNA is TGTGCCAGCAGCCCAGGGACTAACTATGGCTACACCTTC. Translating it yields CASSPGTNYGYTF.

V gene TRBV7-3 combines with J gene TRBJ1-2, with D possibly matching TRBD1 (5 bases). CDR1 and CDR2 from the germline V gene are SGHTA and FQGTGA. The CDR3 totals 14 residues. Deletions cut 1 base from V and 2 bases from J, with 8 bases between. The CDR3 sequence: CASSLIPGNYGYTF. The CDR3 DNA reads TGTGCCAGCAGCTTAATCCCAGGGAACTATGGCTACACCTTC.

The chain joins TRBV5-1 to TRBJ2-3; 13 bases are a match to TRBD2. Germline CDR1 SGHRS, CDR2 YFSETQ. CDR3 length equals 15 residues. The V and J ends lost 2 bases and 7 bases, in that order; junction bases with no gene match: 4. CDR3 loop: CASSLGLAGVYTQYF. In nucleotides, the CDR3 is TGCGCCAGCAGCTTAGGACTAGCGGGGGTCTATACGCAGTATTTT.